This entry is about one T cell receptor beta chain. This clonotype was seen more than once but under ten times. No cognate antigen has been identified for it. Base qualities are missing; no much larger clone stands one base away. Library construction relied on 5' RACE. Sequencing took place on an Illumina HiSeq 2500. The second PCR ran for roughly 6 to 11 cycles and used a J-beta primer mix along with a sample-barcoded 5' primer. A unique molecular identifier was introduced onto each TCR beta cDNA molecule by a template-switch 5' adaptor carrying 12 random nucleotides. Each sample yielded at least 3 million CDR3-containing paired-end reads. All of the RNA was converted into first-strand cDNA using the Mint cDNA synthesis kit, with a TRBC-specific oligonucleotide serving as the primer. All cDNA was treated with uracil-DNA glycosylase and then went through a first 18-cycle PCR with the universal primers M1SS and BC2_uni_R. The authors processed their data as follows. For normalization, 1 million high-quality reads were randomly selected from each sample, with every read carrying a distinct molecular identifier. Reads with shared molecular identifiers were discarded instead of being binned into consensus sequences. MiTCR, set to a Q25 quality threshold and the strictest error-elimination algorithm, was used for CDR3 identification, clonotype clustering and error correction. A nonparametric unseen species model with Euler transformation was used to estimate lower-bound total TCR beta diversity. TCRdb took the public reads, trimmed them with fastp at Q25, ran MiXCR for clone calling and kept in-frame beta chains. Each entry merges the rows of one CDR3 protein and shows their most common DNA and genes. The V and J calls, along with clone size, are taken from TCRdb and not from the paper's own processing. This sample lists 660,000 or so distinct CDR3 sequences; roughly 53% were detected once. Of the sample, about two fifths falls within the top ten clones.

These data are taken from a study of blood T cells in healthy people across ages (dated by TCRdb to the mid-2010s). In the study overall: Template switching captured roughly one uniquely barcoded TCR beta cDNA molecule per two T cells in model experiments. The donors were split into four age groups: young (average 16 years), middle-aged (39), aged (around 67) and long-lived (under 90). For two donors (one aged 18 to 29 and one aged 80 or older), the study analyzed two additional independent replicas of 1 million unique cDNA reads from the same blood draw. Donors of different ages were randomly distributed across sequencing lanes to avoid experimental bias. The study measured age-related changes in TCR beta repertoire diversity using deep sequencing normalized with unique cDNA molecular identifiers. The full study reports these points: Estimates of total diversity based on one million sequenced T cells were regarded as lower bounds and as underestimates. The CMV infection status of donors was not known, potentially confounding age-related changes in expanded clonotypes. As age increased, observed TCR beta diversity per million T cells dropped in a roughly linear way, and a significant reduction was already evident by age roughly 36. Bulk unsorted PBMC profiling prevented conclusive comparison of naive and antigen-experienced compartments. The percentage of naive T cells measured by flow cytometry correlated strongly with observed TCR beta diversity. The long-lived group showed more naive CD4+ T cells, fewer expanded clones and increased TCR diversity than the aged group, suggesting age selection.

The approximately 41 donors, aged about 6 to 100 years, were systemically healthy Caucasian individuals from Russia. Ten milliliters of peripheral blood were collected from each donor into EDTA-treated Vacutainer tubes. PBMCs were isolated by Ficoll-Paque density-gradient centrifugation, with at least 6 million obtained per sample. Trizol reagent was used to extract total RNA from PBMCs, with at least 5.5 micrograms per sample. For every donor, an aliquot of PBMCs went through flow cytometry to measure the percentages of naive CD45RAhigh/CD27high T cells. Cut back by 0 bases and 1 base, the V and J ends lie 18 bases apart. The CDR3 has 18 amino acids, counting the end cysteine and phenylalanine. The only DNA kept is the CDR3, 54 bases in frame from the first base. In the germline V gene, CDR1 corresponds to MNHNS and CDR2 to SASEGT.

The receptor was derived from a man aged 55 to 70 in good health. Rearrangement joined TRBV6-1 to TRBJ2-5; the D segment cannot be called with confidence. The sequenced sample was blood. This receptor carries the CDR3 CASSEAGQSLRVQETQYF. The nucleotide sequence is given as TGTGCCAGCAGTGAAGCGGGTCAGAGCCTTCGGGTCCAAGAGACCCAGTACTTC.